This TCR beta chain came from a study of radiation and T cells in renal cell carcinoma. Findings and caveats of the study: No pretreatment tumor biopsies were available for baseline clonotypes.

As for time point: baseline pretreatment blood. The treatment: 15 Gy SBRT to primary tumor, nephrectomy 4 weeks later. Notes on this clone: Its antigen is unidentified.

Produced via immunoSEQ multiplex PCR; TCRdb's table is partial and in-frame only. The sample records 20,000 to 25,000 clones, 70% to 80% being singletons. Germline V CDR1 and CDR2: LNHDA, SQIVND (reference sequence). With 6 bases clipped from V and 3 bases from J, the junction kept 9 bases outside the gene matches. CDR3 length equals 16 residues. The J gene is TRBJ1-1, the V gene TRBV19; 11 bases line up with TRBD1. This clonotype originated in a man between 60 and 70 years old with renal cell carcinoma. Material: blood, obtained from a patient whose treatment included radiotherapy and nephrectomy. CDR3 in amino acids: CASRSRTGGADTEAFF. The CDR3 DNA is TGTGCCAGTAGATCCCGGACAGGGGGCGCGGACACTGAAGCTTTCTTT. Full variable domain (rest looked up from reference TRBV19 and TRBJ1-1): DGGITQSPKYLFRKEGQNVTLSCEQNLNHDAMYWYRQDPGQGLRLIYYSQIVNDFQKGDIAEGYSVSREKKESFPLTVTSAQKNPTAFYLCASRSRTGGADTEAFFGQGTRLTVV.